Below, 7 T cell receptor beta chains from the same sample are listed, as sequenced in a study of post-analysis software for immune sequencing data. Study-wide points: In patients, TRBV5-6, TRBV5-1 and TRBV20-1 belonged to five or six TRBV segments found more frequently than in controls.

The antigens these receptors bind are not known. Unique molecular identifiers featured in each of the TCR beta cDNA libraries. TCRdb ran MiXCR on the PCR reads and lists one entry per CDR3 protein. Altogether about 200,000 distinct CDR3 sequences are present, approximately 28% being singletons, with the ten largest covering less than 4%. Sequencing was carried out using blood. The receptors stem from a girl aged 2-17 years with multiple sclerosis.

The sample holds many counts of this clonotype. The chain couples TRBV28 to TRBJ1-2; possibly TRBD1 for D (5 bases). The germline V gene has CDR1 MDHEN and CDR2 SYDVKM. Trimming took 6 bases from V and 6 from J, leaving 14 bases between them. This CDR3 contains 13 residues. The CDR3 nucleotides are TGTGCCAGCAGCAATCCGACAGCTGATGGCTACACCTTC. Protein sequence: CASSNPTADGYTF.

Ten or more counts support this clonotype. The V call is TRBV7-3, the J call TRBJ1-1; D gene unclear. The length of the CDR3 is 13 residues. Looked up from germline, CDR1 is SGHTA and CDR2 is FQGTGA. The germline V and J ends were trimmed by 5 bases and 1 base, with 8 bases remaining between them. The CDR3 is CASSITGNTEAFF. Here the CDR3 DNA reads TGTGCCAGCAGCATCACCGGGAACACTGAAGCTTTCTTT.

The genes are TRBV28 and TRBJ2-3, with 12 positions matching TRBD2. Looked up from germline, CDR1 is MDHEN and CDR2 is SYDVKM. The ends lost 8 bases at V and 6 bases at J; junction bases unmatched: 9. The CDR3 sequence is 15 residues long. The CDR3 here is CASRPSGRASDTQYF. CDR3 in DNA: TGTGCCAGCCGACCTAGCGGGAGGGCTTCGGATACGCAGTATTTT.

This clonotype was observed many times. In DNA form, the CDR3 reads TGTGCCACCGGGACAGCCAGCCTCGATGAGCAGTTCTTC. It specifies CATGTASLDEQFF. This chain links TRBV28 with TRBJ2-1, with TRBD1 matching 7 bases. Germline V lookup: CDR1 MDHEN, CDR2 SYDVKM. The CDR3 consists of 13 residues. Losses at the gene ends were 10 bases for V and 8 bases for J; bases not matched to a gene: 11.

Notes on this clonotype: Since a much larger clone is just one base distant, this may be a read error. This chain links TRBV29-1 with TRBJ2-7; the D is unclear. The CDR3 sequence is 12 residues long. V was pared by 5 bases and J by 2 bases, with 10 bases between. CDR1 is SQVTM and CDR2 is ANQGSEA in the germline V gene. The CDR3 DNA reads as TGCAGCGTTAGGCAGGAGACCTACGAGCAGTACTTC. This sequence encodes CSVRQETYEQYF.

Details on this clonotype: A much larger clonotype is one base distant, so this may be a read error. The rearrangement uses TRBV15 and TRBJ2-3; 8 nucleotides agree with TRBD2. From germline, CDR1 is LNHNV and CDR2 YYDKDF (reference sequence). The V and J ends lost 8 bases and 4 bases, in that order; junction bases with no gene match: 8. The CDR3 consists of 14 residues. CDR3 in amino acids: CATSQPAGADTQYF. CDR3 sequence (DNA): TGTGCCACCTCGCAGCCAGCGGGGGCAGATACGCAGTATTTT.

The CDR3 region is CSAYGGAGGMDTQYF. The CDR3 DNA is TGCAGTGCTTACGGAGGAGCGGGGGGGATGGATACGCAGTATTTT. The chain is built from TRBV20-1 and TRBJ2-3; 10 nucleotides align to TRBD2. Looked up from germline, CDR1 is DFQATT and CDR2 is SNEGSKA (reference sequence). V lost 5 bases and J lost 6; bases outside the gene matches: 11. The CDR3 spans 15 residues.